This T cell receptor (beta chain) was observed in a study of T cells in severe cutaneous drug reactions (dated by TCRdb to the late 2010s). In terms of the full investigation: Patients were recruited between the early 2010s and the late 2010s from Taiwan, Thailand and a European registry network. Libraries used iRepertoire multiplex PCR; authors cited a comparison showing similar capture of abundant clonotypes across iRepertoire and 5' RACE methods with or without UMI. Only patients with a probable or definite SJS/TEN or DRESS diagnosis by RegiSCAR criteria were enrolled. Biological samples, such as blister fluids/cells and PBMC, were collected from patients during the acute or recovery stage. The Naranjo algorithm and the ALDEN drug causality algorithm were used to identify the culprit drug. The study paired bulk TCR sequencing with single-cell sequencing, quantitative PCR validation, functional assays and transgenic mouse experiments.

Details on this clonotype: This clone's antigen is unknown.

General conclusions and limits of the study: TRBV12-4 usage was strongly increased in CBZ-SJS/TEN patients, averaging approximately 30% in blister cells and about 5% in PBMC. According to the authors, further study is still needed to determine whether the public TCR generalizes to SJS/TEN caused by other drugs. Although undetectable or scarce in tolerant-control and healthy-donor PBMC, a public TCRbeta CDR3 was found in all seven CBZ-SJS/TEN blister samples, at a mean of roughly 13%.

Sequenced donors were patients with carbamazepine-induced Stevens-Johnson syndrome or toxic epidermal necrolysis (CBZ-SJS/TEN). Peripheral blood repertoires came from CBZ-SJS/TEN patients of Han Chinese (roughly five) and European (six) origin. Patients with drug-induced severe cutaneous adverse reactions had T cell receptor repertoires profiled by next-generation sequencing to look for drug-specific clonotypes. The RNA source was either peripheral blood mononuclear cells or blister cells from skin lesions. CDR1 and CDR2 are drawn from the germline V gene (reference sequence): LNHDA, SQIVND. The CDR3 runs 14 residues from the cysteine to the phenylalanine. No DNA was logged. Library preparation used the iRepertoire multiplex PCR system with TCR subtype-specific primers for both bulk and single-cell sequencing. Multiplex PCR using primers aimed at the V, D and J gene regions produced the bulk TCR beta libraries. Each sample contributed roughly 100-550 ng of RNA as input for preparing the bulk TCR library. Bulk TCR beta amplicons were sequenced on an Illumina MiSeq. Processing in the source paper ran as follows. Quality control steps removed sample misassignments and low-quality sequencing reads. The CDR3 was defined as the amino acids lying between the Y[YFLI]C motif of the V gene and the [FW]GXGT motif of the J segment. TRBV and TRBJ gene assignments and CDR3 clonotypes followed the IMGT database. TRBV expression in each sample was normalized to the mean of the same gene in PBMC from 40 to 50 healthy donors. Based on TCRdb reprocessing of the reads, there is one entry per CDR3 protein sequence, and DNA is missing. For this entry, the V and J calls and clone size follow TCRdb and not the study's own pipeline. This specimen's table enumerates more than 20,000 distinct CDR3 sequences. Together, the top ten hold under 8.5% of the sample.

The specimen sequenced was PBMCs. This chain joins TRBV19 to TRBJ2-7. The TCR originated in a human donor with toxic epidermal necrolysis, a severe cutaneous drug reaction. The CDR3 protein sequence reads: CASKKGLNHYEQYF.